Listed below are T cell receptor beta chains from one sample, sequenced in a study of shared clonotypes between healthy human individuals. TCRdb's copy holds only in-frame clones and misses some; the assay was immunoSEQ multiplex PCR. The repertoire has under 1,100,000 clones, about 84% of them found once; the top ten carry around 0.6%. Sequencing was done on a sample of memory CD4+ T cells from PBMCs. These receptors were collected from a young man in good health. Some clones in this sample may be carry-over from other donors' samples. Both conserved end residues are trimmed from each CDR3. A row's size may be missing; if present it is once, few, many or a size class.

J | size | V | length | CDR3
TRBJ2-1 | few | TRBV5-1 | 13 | ASSPLAGGPHEQF
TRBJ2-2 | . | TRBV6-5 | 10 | ATRLGAGELF
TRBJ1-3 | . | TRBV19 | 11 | ASSSETGNTIY
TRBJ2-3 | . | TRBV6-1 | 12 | ASREGLARDTQY
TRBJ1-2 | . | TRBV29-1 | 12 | SVDMGGFGYGYT
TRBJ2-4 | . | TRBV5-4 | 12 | ASSSRDSSNIQY
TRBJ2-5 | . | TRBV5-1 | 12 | ASSLGTGRETQY
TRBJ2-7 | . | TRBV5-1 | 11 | ASRGVFSYEQY
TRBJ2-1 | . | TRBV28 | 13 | ASSPQGAMIDEQF
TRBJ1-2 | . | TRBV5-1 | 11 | ASSLGPSYGYT
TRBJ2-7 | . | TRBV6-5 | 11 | ASSRQGIYEQY
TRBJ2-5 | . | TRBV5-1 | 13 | ASSGQGGFQETQY